The present TCR beta chain was sequenced within a study of cytomegalovirus exposure and HLA in healthy donors. Findings of the study overall: Later analysis demonstrated an association between a missense DCLRE1C variant and TCR beta V- and J-gene trimming. Most sequenced TCRs were rare (though some public TCRs occurred in many donors). Presence/absence comparisons presumed near-even sequencing depth among donors.

Each donor was nominally healthy when sampled (though unrecorded immune exposures were likely). The PCR used 60 Vbeta and 13 Jbeta primers. Sequencing used immunoSEQ multiplex PCR; TCRdb keeps in-frame clones, though not all of them. The table shows 200,000 to 250,000 clones, with approximately 78% occurring only once. V was shortened by 8 bases and J by 5 bases, with 13 bases between the two germline ends. The CDR3 contains 12 residues. CDR1 is WSHSY and CDR2 is SAAADI in the germline V gene. On this clone itself: The antigen is undetermined.

The receptor comes from a male donor in good health and CMV-seronegative. The chain combines TRBV10-2 with TRBJ2-7; D may be TRBD1 (5 bases). Sequenced input: PBMCs. CDR3 nucleotide sequence: TGCGCCAGCCAGGGCCTCGCCGACGAGCAGTACTTC. Its translation: CASQGLADEQYF.